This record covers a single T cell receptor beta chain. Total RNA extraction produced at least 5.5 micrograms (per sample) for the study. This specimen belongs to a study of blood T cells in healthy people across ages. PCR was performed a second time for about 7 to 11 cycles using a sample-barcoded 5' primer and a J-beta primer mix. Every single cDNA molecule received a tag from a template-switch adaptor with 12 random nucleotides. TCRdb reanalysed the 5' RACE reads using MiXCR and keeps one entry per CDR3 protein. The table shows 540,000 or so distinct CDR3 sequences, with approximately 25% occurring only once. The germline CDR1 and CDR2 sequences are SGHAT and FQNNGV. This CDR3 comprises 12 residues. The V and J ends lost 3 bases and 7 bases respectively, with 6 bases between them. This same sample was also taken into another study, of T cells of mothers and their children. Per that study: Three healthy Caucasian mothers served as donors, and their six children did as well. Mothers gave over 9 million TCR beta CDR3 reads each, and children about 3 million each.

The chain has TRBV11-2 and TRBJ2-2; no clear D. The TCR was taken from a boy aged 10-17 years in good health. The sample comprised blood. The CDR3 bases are TGTGCCAGCAGCTTTACGCGCGGGGAGCTGTTTTTT. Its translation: CASSFTRGELFF.